This entry features one T cell receptor beta chain sequence. What this receptor recognizes is not known. The junction and the germline gene differ at one end; a read error may be behind it. Using the deep immunoSEQ assay, multiplex PCR amplified TCR CDR3 regions from genomic DNA. Genomic DNA extracted from each cell subset was distributed evenly over all wells of several immunoSEQ 96-well plates, and each plate served as one replicate. For sorted subsets, approximately 190 ng of genomic DNA, equivalent to some 30,000 T cell genomes, went into each replicate PCR. Purified libraries were measured with a Qubit 3.0 fluorometer, size-checked on a Bioanalyzer 2100, and measured again with the KAPA Library Quantification kit. Every immunoSEQ 96-well plate was sequenced on a separate single-read 150-cycle Illumina NextSeq 550 flow cell. Per the source publication's procedure: Because the immunoSEQ output held only junctional sequences and lacked quality scores, the filtering could not match the filtering applied to full-length reads. To assign V/J genes and CDR3, sequences were annotated against IMGT germline references using PyIR, a Python wrapper for IgBLAST v1.9. Reads were removed for weak V/J assignments (E-value above 1e-6), missing CDR3, stop codons, out-of-frame junctions, or ambiguous translated residues. V3J clonotypes were defined as sequences sharing an identical inferred V gene, J gene, and CDR3 amino acid sequence. The percentage overlap between two repertoires was calculated by dividing the number of shared unique clonotypes by the size of the smaller repertoire. Repertoire richness was assessed with RTK rarefaction, the Chao1 estimator, and Recon v2.1 estimates of unobserved clonotypes. For all TCRbeta clonotypes obtained by the gDNA method from four donors, generation probabilities were computed with OLGA. TCRdb holds this immuneACCESS table with in-frame rearrangements only. Some clones are missing; in checked studies, unresolved V genes explain under half, and the rest has no known cause. V and J calls and clone size are given by that table; D and trimming were obtained from the DNA. The sample contains millions of clones, just over 90% of them found a single time. Around 0.14% of the sample belongs to the ten largest clones.

The data are from a study of shared clonotypes between healthy human individuals (dated by TCRdb to 2018 to 2020). General notes on the study: A few men and a couple of women, aged 18 to 49 years, made up the cohort. For each donor, three plates each were used for CD4 naive and CD4 memory, two plates were used for CD8 naive, and one plate was used for CD8 memory. Blood TCR repertoires of a handful of healthy adults were deeply sequenced to estimate repertoire size and the extent of clonotype sharing between individuals. Libraries were prepared and TCR repertoires were sequenced by different laboratories using diverse techniques, in order to increase sequencing depth and limit assay-specific biases. Between about 0.8 and 8.9 billion PBMCs per donor were obtained by leukapheresis. Overall results and qualifications from the work: Only blood was sampled, and tissue TCR repertoires likely differ from those in blood. Larger estimated clonotype richness was generally found for naive subsets than for memory subsets. When a few donors were compared, the shared fraction of clonotypes was about 5.4% for naive CD4, around 4% for naive CD8, more than 2% for memory CD4, and 0.35% to 0.5% for memory CD8. Even with the large sequencing depth, rarefaction of the sorted-subset datasets indicated that sequencing was incomplete. Based on pairwise subsampling, the degree of clonotype sharing among donors was expected to be affected by sequencing depth. The small number of donors limited the genetic and exposure-history diversity represented. Clonotypes shared by all four sorted-subset donors showed higher generation probabilities than non-shared clonotypes.

The donors were healthy, HIV-negative adults with no recently reported acute infections or vaccinations. All donors were Caucasian adults living in Nashville, Tennessee, USA. CD4+ T cells were enriched by magnetic negative selection; naive cells were then positively selected on CD45RA, and the negative fraction formed the memory subset. Blood was obtained by leukapheresis, after which PBMCs were separated by Ficoll-Histopaque density gradient centrifugation and cryopreserved in liquid nitrogen vapor phase. Purity and quantity of every magnetically sorted T cell population were checked by analytical flow cytometry. Genomic DNA was isolated from each sorted fraction and quantified by UV absorbance on a Nanodrop 2000c. CDR3 length: 12 amino acids, cysteine to phenylalanine. The read is trimmed to its CDR3 DNA, 36 bases read in frame from base 1. CDR1 and CDR2, looked up from the germline V gene, are MNHNS and SASEGT.

The chain is made from TRBV6-1 and TRBJ2-7, with 7 bases in between that match TRBD1. The sequencing input was naive CD4+ T cells sorted from blood. The meaning of the sample's cell subset or site label: CD45RA+ positively selected. This receptor was taken from a man aged 18 to 29 in good health. The CDR3 loop reads CASGDRVYEQYF. The sequenced DNA is TGTGCCAGCGGTGACAGGGTCTACGAGCAGTACTTC.